Measured by frequency, the clone carrying this T cell receptor (beta chain) is medium-sized (0.01 to 0.1%). Antigen: not known. This record belongs to a study of CXCR3-negative and CXCR3-positive naive CD8 T cells. Notes on the study in general: Memory cells showed distinct TRBV-TRBJ patterns, while the two naive subsets matched. The TRB CDR3s that CXCR3-positive naive cells carried were more hydrophobic than those of CXCR3-negative naive cells.

UMI-labeled 5' RACE yielded the TRB cDNA libraries. TCRdb re-called the 5' RACE reads and catalogs CDR3 proteins one per entry, DNA excluded. This sample carries 4,500 to 6,500 distinct CDR3 sequences, with under 2% going to the ten biggest clones. The origin of this receptor is a human donor in good health. Some clones in this sample may be carry-over from other donors' samples. Sequenced material: naive CXCR3+ CD8+ T cells from blood. Subset reported: CD45RO-CCR7+CD27+CD95- naive CD8+ T cells expressing CXCR3 (TNR3+).

The chain's CDR3 is CASSRHVANTGELFF. The chain couples TRBV6-2 or TRBV6-3 to TRBJ2-2. The CDR3 totals 15 residues. Germline CDR1 and CDR2: MNHEY and SVGEGT.